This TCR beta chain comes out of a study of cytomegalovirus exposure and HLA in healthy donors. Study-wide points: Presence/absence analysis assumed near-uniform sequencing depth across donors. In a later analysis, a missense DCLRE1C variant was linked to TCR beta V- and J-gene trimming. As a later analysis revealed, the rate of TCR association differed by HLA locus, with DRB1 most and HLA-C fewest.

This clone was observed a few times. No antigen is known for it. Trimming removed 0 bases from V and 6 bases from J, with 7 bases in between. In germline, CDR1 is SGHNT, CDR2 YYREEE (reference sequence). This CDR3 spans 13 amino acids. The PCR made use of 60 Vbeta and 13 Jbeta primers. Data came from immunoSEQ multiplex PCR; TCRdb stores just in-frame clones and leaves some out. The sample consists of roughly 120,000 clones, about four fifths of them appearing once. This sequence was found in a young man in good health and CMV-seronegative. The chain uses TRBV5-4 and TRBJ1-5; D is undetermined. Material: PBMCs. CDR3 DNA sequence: TGTGCCAGCAGCTTGGATAGCTTTCAGCCCCAGCATTTT. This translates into CASSLDSFQPQHF.